Presented here are 9 T cell receptor beta chains from one specimen sequenced in a study of control samples from healthy donors and cancer patients. Here immunoSEQ multiplex PCR was the method, and the copy in TCRdb shows in-frame clones only, minus some. Of 150,000 to 200,000 clones in the sample, 88% were seen once. Sequenced input: blood. All receptors derive from a man aged 18 to 35 in good health.

This rearrangement joins TRBV10-2 to TRBJ2-5; TRBD2 agrees at 7 bases. The CDR3 is made up of 13 amino acids. The J segment lost 4 bases and the V segment lost 10 bases, leaving 9 bases of the junction unmatched. CDR1 and CDR2 (germline): WSHSY, SAAADI. The CDR3 loop reads CATTRGEGETQYF. CDR3 DNA: TGCGCCACCACCCGTGGGGAGGGAGAGACCCAGTACTTC.

The chain links TRBV10-3 to TRBJ1-4; no clear D gene. The CDR3 covers 14 residues. In germline, CDR1 is ENHRY, CDR2 SYGVKD. V lost 2 bases and J lost 10, with 14 bases in between. The DNA for the CDR3 is TGTGCCATCAGTGAGAGTGCCCCAGTCGGAAAACTGTTTTTT. Its translation: CAISESAPVGKLFF.

This chain joins TRBV2 and TRBJ2-5; 7 bases line up with TRBD1. From germline, CDR1 is SNHLY and CDR2 FYNNEI. V lost 8 bases to trimming and J lost 2 bases; unmatched junction nucleotides: 11. The CDR3 has 15 amino acids. This chain's CDR3 is CASQRSPGQQETQYF. Here the CDR3 DNA reads TGTGCCAGCCAGAGAAGTCCGGGACAGCAAGAGACCCAGTACTTC.

V gene TRBV9 combines with J gene TRBJ2-2; the D is unclear. V was cut by 3 bases and J by 2 bases, with 2 bases left in between. The CDR3 is made up of 12 amino acids. CDR1 and CDR2 from the germline V gene are SGDLS and YYNGEE. This chain's CDR3 is CASSANTGELFF. DNA of the CDR3: TGTGCCAGCAGCGCTAACACCGGGGAGCTGTTTTTT.

The chain uses TRBV19 and TRBJ2-7, with TRBD1 matching over 10 bases. The CDR3 consists of 15 residues. Germline loops: CDR1 LNHDA, CDR2 SQIVND (reference sequence). V was clipped by 5 bases and J by 5 bases; unmatched bases: 9. The CDR3 spells CASSPPGTGVHEQYF. CDR3 sequence (DNA): TGTGCCAGTAGTCCGCCCGGGACAGGGGTCCACGAGCAGTACTTC.

The chain carries TRBV9 and TRBJ1-1, with 7 bases fitting TRBD1. The CDR3 length is 15 residues. In germline, CDR1 is SGDLS, CDR2 YYNGEE. J gave up 1 base and V 0 bases, and 3 bases lay outside the gene matches. The CDR3 nucleotides are TGTGCCAGCAGCGTAGGTCCAGGGGGGAACACTGAAGCTTTCTTT. Its protein product is CASSVGPGGNTEAFF.

The chain couples TRBV9 to TRBJ2-1, with no clear D. Trimming pared 6 bases from V and 4 bases from J, leaving 17 bases between. Looked up from germline, CDR1 is SGDLS and CDR2 is YYNGEE. The CDR3 is 15 residues long. CDR3 amino acids: CASTEGWTDYNEQFF. CDR3 nucleotide sequence: TGTGCCAGCACCGAAGGATGGACCGATTACAATGAGCAGTTCTTC.

J is TRBJ2-2 and V is TRBV11-2, with 9 nucleotides matching TRBD1. In germline, CDR1 is SGHAT, CDR2 FQNNGV. With 1 base clipped from V and 7 bases from J, the junction kept 10 bases outside the gene matches. CDR3 length equals 17 residues. The CDR3 is CASSLGGTGHIYGELFF. The CDR3 bases are TGTGCCAGCAGCTTAGGAGGGACAGGGCATATTTACGGGGAGCTGTTTTTT.

This chain connects TRBV18 to TRBJ2-3, with TRBD1 identical over 10 bases. Per the germline V gene, CDR1 is KGHSH and CDR2 is LQKENI. Trimming at V came to 2 bases and at J to 3 bases, leaving 2 bases not matched to a gene. There are 15 residues in the CDR3. CDR3 bases: TGTGCCAGCTCACCAGGGACAGGGGCGACAGATACGCAGTATTTT. Protein product: CASSPGTGATDTQYF.